Listed here are 8 T cell receptor beta chains from one sample, sequenced in a study of blood T cell repertoires in COVID-19. Using immunoSEQ multiplex PCR, the repertoire was profiled, and TCRdb retains in-frame clones only, with some absent. The sample comprises 400,000 to 450,000 clones, around 86% of which are singletons, and over 1.1% rests with the top ten. The sequenced sample consisted of peripheral blood. These TCRs come from a young woman with active or convalescent COVID-19.

Concerning this clone itself: Other DNA sequences from this sample encode an identical CDR3 as well. This chain links TRBV5-1 with TRBJ2-5; maybe TRBD1 (6 bases). Germline V CDR1 and CDR2: SGHRS, YFSETQ. The CDR3 contains 14 residues. The germline V and J ends were trimmed by 4 bases and 1 base, with 11 bases remaining between them. The CDR3 reads CASSLLTGQETQYF. CDR3 DNA: TGCGCCAGCAGCCTCCTGACAGGCCAAGAGACCCAGTACTTC.

The chain is built from TRBV15 and TRBJ2-5, with 7 bases fitting TRBD1. After removal of 5 bases from V and 0 bases from J, the junction contained 12 bases not matched to a gene. Germline V lookup: CDR1 LNHNV, CDR2 YYDKDF (reference sequence). This CDR3 comprises 17 residues. The CDR3: CATSGQEPEEYQETQYF. CDR3 DNA: TGTGCCACCAGCGGACAGGAGCCAGAGGAATACCAAGAGACCCAGTACTTC.

CDR3 nucleotide sequence: TGTGCCAGCTCACTTCTCGGGAGCTCTGGAAACACCATATATTTT. It translates to CASSLLGSSGNTIYF. This rearrangement joins TRBV18 to TRBJ1-3; D gene ambiguous. Germline-derived CDR1 and CDR2 are KGHSH and LQKENI. Deletions cut 4 bases from V and 0 bases from J, with 10 bases between. The CDR3 is 15 amino acids.

This clone appeared a single time. The rearrangement uses TRBV11-2 and TRBJ2-5; 8 bases line up with TRBD2. The CDR3 runs to 19 residues. Unmatched junction bases numbered 14, after V lost 1 base and J lost 1 base. Per the germline V gene, CDR1 is SGHAT and CDR2 is FQNNGV. The CDR3 sequence: CASSLGAAGAQQVQETQYF. CDR3 in DNA: TGTGCCAGCAGCTTAGGCGCAGCGGGGGCCCAACAAGTCCAAGAGACCCAGTACTTC. Full variable domain (missing parts from reference TRBV11-2 and TRBJ2-5): EAGVAQSPRYKIIEKRQSVAFWCNPISGHATLYWYQQILGQGPKLLIQFQNNGVVDDSQLPKDRFSAERLKGVDSTLKIQPAKLEDSAVYLCASSLGAAGAQQVQETQYFGPGTRLLVL.

The chain uses TRBV2 and TRBJ1-1, with D possibly matching TRBD1 (5 bases). CDR1 and CDR2 (germline): SNHLY, FYNNEI. V dropped 7 bases and J dropped 7 bases, with 16 bases sitting between them. CDR3 length equals 13 residues. For the CDR3, the DNA is TGTGCCAGCATACACGGGGCGGGGATTGAAGCTTTCTTT. Protein product: CASIHGAGIEAFF.

The chain combines TRBV10-3 with TRBJ1-4; TRBD1 aligns across 8 bases. Germline values: CDR1 ENHRY, CDR2 SYGVKD. With V trimmed by 3 bases and J by 8 bases, 5 bases remained unmatched. The CDR3 sequence is 14 residues long. Written as DNA, the CDR3 is TGTGCCATCAGTGACACAGGGGGTGGGGAAAAACTGTTTTTT. This sequence encodes CAISDTGGGEKLFF.

The rearrangement links TRBV7-2 to TRBJ2-7; TRBD1 might be the D (6 bases). Germline values: CDR1 SGHTA, CDR2 FQGNSA. The CDR3 covers 14 residues. The ends were cut back, 1 base at V and 1 base at J, with 8 bases in the middle. The CDR3 sequence: CASSLDRESYEQYF. The CDR3 coding sequence is TGTGCCAGCAGCTTAGACAGGGAATCCTACGAGCAGTACTTC.

In this sample, this clone turned up once. The gene calls are TRBV6-6 and TRBJ2-1; D might be TRBD2 (6 bases). The length of the CDR3 is 14 residues. Trimming stripped 7 bases from V and 2 bases from J, with 12 bases between. From germline, CDR1 is MNHNY and CDR2 SVGAGI (reference sequence). This CDR3 is CASTLAETYNEQFF. CDR3 nucleotide sequence: TGTGCCAGCACCTTAGCGGAAACCTACAATGAGCAGTTCTTC.